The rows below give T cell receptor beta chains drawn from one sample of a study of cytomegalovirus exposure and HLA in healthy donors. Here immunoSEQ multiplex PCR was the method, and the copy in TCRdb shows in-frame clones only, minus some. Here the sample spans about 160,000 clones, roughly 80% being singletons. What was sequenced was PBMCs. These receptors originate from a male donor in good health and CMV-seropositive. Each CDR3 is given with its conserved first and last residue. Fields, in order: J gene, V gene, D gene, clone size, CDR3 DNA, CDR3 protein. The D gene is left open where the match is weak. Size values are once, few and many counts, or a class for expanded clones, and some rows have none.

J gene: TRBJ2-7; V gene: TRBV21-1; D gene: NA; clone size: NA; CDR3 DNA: TGTGCCAGCATTAAAGAGAAACAGGGTTGTCGGGGGCAGTACTTC; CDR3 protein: CASIKEKQGCRGQYF
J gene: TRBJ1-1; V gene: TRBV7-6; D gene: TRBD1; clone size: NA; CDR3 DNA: TGTGCCAGCAGCCCTAATACGGGACAGGCGAACACTGAAGCTTTCTTT; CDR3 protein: CASSPNTGQANTEAFF
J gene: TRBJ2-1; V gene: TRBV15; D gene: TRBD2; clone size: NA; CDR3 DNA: TGTGCCACCAGCAGATTCAGCGGGAGGGCTAACAATGAGCAGTTCTTC; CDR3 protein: CATSRFSGRANNEQFF
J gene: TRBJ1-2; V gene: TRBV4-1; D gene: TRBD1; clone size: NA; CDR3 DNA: TGCGCCAGCAGCCCGCCGGGACAGGCTAGACGAGGCTACACCTTC; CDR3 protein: CASSPPGQARRGYTF
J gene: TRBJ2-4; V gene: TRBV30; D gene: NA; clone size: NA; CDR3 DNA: TGTGCCTGGAGTGTACCTCTACTAGGAAACAGTCAGTACTTC; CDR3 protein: CAWSVPLLGNSQYF
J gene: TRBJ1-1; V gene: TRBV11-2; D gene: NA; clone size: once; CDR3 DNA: TGTGCCAGCAGCCCCGACAGATTTATGAACACTGAAGCTTTCTTT; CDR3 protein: CASSPDRFMNTEAFF
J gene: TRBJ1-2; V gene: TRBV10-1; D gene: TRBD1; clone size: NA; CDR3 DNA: TGCGCCAGCAGTGTGGGACAGAACTATGGCTACACCTTC; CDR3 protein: CASSVGQNYGYTF
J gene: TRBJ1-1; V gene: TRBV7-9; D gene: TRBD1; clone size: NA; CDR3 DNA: TGTGCCAGCAGCCCAATCCAGGGGGCCACTGAAGCTTTCTTT; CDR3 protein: CASSPIQGATEAFF
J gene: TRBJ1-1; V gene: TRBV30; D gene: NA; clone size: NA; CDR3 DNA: TGTGCCTGGAGTCAAAAACAGGGAAGAGCTTTCTTT; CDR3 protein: CAWSQKQGRAFF
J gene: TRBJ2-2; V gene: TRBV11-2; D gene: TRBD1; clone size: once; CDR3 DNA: TGTGCCAGCAGCCCGGAACGACAGGGGGAAGCCGGGGAGCTGTTTTTT; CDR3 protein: CASSPERQGEAGELFF
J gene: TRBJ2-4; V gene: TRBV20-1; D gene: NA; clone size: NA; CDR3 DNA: TGCAGTGCTCGACAGGAAAACATTCAGTACTTC; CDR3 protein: CSARQENIQYF
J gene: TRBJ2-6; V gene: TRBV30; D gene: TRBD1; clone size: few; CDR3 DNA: TGTGCCTGGACAGGGGGCTCTGGGGCCAACGTCCTGACTTTC; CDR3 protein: CAWTGGSGANVLTF
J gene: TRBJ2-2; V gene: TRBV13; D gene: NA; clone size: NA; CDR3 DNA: TGTGCCAGCAGCCCAGCGAGCTCAGCTCCCGGGGAGCTGTTTTTT; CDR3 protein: CASSPASSAPGELFF
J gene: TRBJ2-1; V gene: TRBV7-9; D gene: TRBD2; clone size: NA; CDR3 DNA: TGTGCCAGCATCCCACCCAGACTAGCGGGAGTTAATGAGCAGTTCTTC; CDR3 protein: CASIPPRLAGVNEQFF
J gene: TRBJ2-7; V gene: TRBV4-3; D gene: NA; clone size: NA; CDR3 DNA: TGCGCCAGCAGCCAAGCGTCAGGATACTACGAGCAGTACTTC; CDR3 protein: CASSQASGYYEQYF
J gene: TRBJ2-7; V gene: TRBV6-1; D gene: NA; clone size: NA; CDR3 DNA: TGTGCCAGCAGTGTGTTTGGTTTAGGACAGCGTACCTACGAGCAGTACTTC; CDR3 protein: CASSVFGLGQRTYEQYF
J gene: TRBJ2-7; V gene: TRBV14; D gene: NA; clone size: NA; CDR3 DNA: TGTGCCAGCAGCCGAAATAGAGGCCCCTACGAGCAGTACTTC; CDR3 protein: CASSRNRGPYEQYF
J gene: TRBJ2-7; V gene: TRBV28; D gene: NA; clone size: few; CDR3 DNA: TGTGCCAGCACCTTAAATCTCGACAGGCTACAGTACTTC; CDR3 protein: CASTLNLDRLQYF
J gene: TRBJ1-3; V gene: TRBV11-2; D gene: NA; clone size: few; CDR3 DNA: TGTGCCAGCAGCTTAGGATCCAGGAGGGGAAACACCATATATTTT; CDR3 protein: CASSLGSRRGNTIYF
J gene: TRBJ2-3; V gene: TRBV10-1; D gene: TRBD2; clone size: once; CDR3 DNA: TGCGCCAGCAGTGAGGAGCGGGGTTCAGATACGCAGTATTTT; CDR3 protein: CASSEERGSDTQYF
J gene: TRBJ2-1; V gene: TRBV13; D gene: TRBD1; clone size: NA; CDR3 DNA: TGTGCCAGCAGCTTAGTTGGACAGGCCTACAATGAGCAGTTCTTC; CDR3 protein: CASSLVGQAYNEQFF
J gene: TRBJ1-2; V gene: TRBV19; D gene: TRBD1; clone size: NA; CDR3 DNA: TGTGCCAGTAGTCCAGGACAGGCAGCTAACTATGGCTACACCTTC; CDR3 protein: CASSPGQAANYGYTF
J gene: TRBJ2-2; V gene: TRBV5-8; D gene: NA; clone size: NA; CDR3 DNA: TGTGCCAGCAGTTTAGAAGTACCAGGGGCGGTCGGGGAGCTGTTTTTT; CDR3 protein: CASSLEVPGAVGELFF
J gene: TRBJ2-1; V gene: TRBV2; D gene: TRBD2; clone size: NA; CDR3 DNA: TGTGCCAGCAGTGAGGTTAGCGGGGGAAGTGAGCAGTTCTTC; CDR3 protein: CASSEVSGGSEQFF
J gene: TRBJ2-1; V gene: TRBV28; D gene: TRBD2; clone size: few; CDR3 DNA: TGTGCCAGCATTCCCGAGGTAGCGGGAGTAAACTACAATGAGCAGTTCTTC; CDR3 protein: CASIPEVAGVNYNEQFF
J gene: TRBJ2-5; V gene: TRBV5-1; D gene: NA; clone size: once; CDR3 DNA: TGCGCCAGCAGCTTCTCAGGGGCCGCCGTCCAAGAGACCCAGTACTTC; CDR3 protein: CASSFSGAAVQETQYF
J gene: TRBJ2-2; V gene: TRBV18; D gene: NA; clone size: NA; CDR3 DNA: TGTGCCAGCTCACCAGGGACAAACACCGGGGAGCTGTTTTTT; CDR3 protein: CASSPGTNTGELFF
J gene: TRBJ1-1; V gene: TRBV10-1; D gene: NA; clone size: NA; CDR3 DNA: TGCGCCAGCAGCCGAGGAGATATAAGGGAAGCTTTCTTT; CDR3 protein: CASSRGDIREAFF
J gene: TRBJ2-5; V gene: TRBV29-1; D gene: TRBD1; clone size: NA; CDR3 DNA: TGCAGCGTTGCAGGGGGCCGTTTGAGAAAAGAGACCCAGTACTTC; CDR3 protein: CSVAGGRLRKETQYF
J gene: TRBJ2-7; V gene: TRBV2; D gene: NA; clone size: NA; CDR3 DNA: TGTGCCAGCAGACTGGACTATACCTACGAGCAGTACTTC; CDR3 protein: CASRLDYTYEQYF
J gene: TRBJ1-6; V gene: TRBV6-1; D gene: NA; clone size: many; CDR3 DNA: TGTGCCAGCAGTGAAGATCCTATGCGGAATTCACCCCTCCACTTT; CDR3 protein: CASSEDPMRNSPLHF
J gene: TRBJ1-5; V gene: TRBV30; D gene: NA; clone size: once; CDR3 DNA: TGTGCCTGGAGTGTACGAGGGAATCAGCCCCAGCATTTT; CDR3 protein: CAWSVRGNQPQHF
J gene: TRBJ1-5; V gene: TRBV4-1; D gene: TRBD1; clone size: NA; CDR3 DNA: TGCGCCAGCAGCCATGTTAGGGGGCAAGGCAATCAGCCCCAGCATTTT; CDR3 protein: CASSHVRGQGNQPQHF
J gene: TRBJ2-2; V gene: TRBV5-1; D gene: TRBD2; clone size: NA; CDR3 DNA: TGCGCCAGCAGCTTCGCGGGGGGCACCGGGGAGCTGTTTTTT; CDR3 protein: CASSFAGGTGELFF
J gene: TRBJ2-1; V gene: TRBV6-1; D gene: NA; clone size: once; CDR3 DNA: TGTGCCAGCAGCGCCTGGACAGAGAACAATGAGCAGTTCTTC; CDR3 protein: CASSAWTENNEQFF
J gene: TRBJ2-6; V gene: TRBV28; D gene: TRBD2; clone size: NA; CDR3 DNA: TGTGCCAGCGGCCCCCTCGGAACTAGCGGGAAGGTCCCTTCTGGGGCCAACGTCCTGACTTTC; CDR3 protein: CASGPLGTSGKVPSGANVLTF
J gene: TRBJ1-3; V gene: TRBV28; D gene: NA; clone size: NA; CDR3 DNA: TGTGCCAGCAGTTTAGGATCGGGCTCTGGAAACACCATATATTTT; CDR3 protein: CASSLGSGSGNTIYF
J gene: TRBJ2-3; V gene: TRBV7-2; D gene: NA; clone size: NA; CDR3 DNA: TGTGCCAGCAGCCACCTGGGGGGTTACGCAGAAGATACGCAGTATTTT; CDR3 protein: CASSHLGGYAEDTQYF
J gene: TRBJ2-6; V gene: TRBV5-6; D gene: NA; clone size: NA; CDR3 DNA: TGTGCCAGCAGCTTCACGGTGATCTCTGGGGCCAACGTCCTGACTTTC; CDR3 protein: CASSFTVISGANVLTF
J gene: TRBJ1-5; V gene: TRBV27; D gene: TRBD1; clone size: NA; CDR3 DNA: TGTGCCAGCAGTCCTTACCGGGACAGGGATCAGCCCCAGCATTTT; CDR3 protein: CASSPYRDRDQPQHF
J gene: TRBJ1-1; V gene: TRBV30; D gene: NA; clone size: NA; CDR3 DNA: TGTGCCTGGAGTGTGTCGGGGAATGAAGCTTTCTTT; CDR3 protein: CAWSVSGNEAFF
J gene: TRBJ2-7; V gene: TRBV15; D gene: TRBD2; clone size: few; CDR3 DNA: TGTGCCACCAGCGACCCGGGGGGGGCCTACGAGCAGTACTTC; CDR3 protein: CATSDPGGAYEQYF
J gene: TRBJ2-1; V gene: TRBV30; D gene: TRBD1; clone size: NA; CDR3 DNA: TGTGCCTGGAGTGCCATCGGGACAGGGGGCAATGAGCAGTTCTTC; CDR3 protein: CAWSAIGTGGNEQFF
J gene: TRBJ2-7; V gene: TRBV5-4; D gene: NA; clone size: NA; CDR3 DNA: TGTGCCAGCAGCCCACAGGGTTACGAGCAGTACTTC; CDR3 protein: CASSPQGYEQYF
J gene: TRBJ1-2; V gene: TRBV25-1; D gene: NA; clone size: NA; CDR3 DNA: TGTGCCAGCAGTCAGACACTCTATGGCTACACCTTC; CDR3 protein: CASSQTLYGYTF